Below, 21 T cell receptor beta chains from the same sample are listed, as sequenced in a study of cytomegalovirus exposure and HLA in healthy donors. The repertoire was sequenced with immunoSEQ multiplex PCR; TCRdb's copy has only in-frame clones and lacks some. Here the sample spans under 150,000 clones, around 90% being singletons. Input material: PBMCs. These receptors were collected from a young man in good health and CMV-seropositive.

This sequence joins TRBV5-1 and TRBJ1-3; TRBD1 aligns across 7 bases. Germline V CDR1 and CDR2: SGHRS, YFSETQ. Losses at the gene ends were 0 bases for V and 11 bases for J; bases not matched to a gene: 5. CDR3 length: 13 amino acids. This CDR3 is CASSLVGTAAIYF. CDR3 in DNA: TGCGCCAGCAGCTTGGTGGGGACAGCGGCCATATATTTT.

This chain connects TRBV12-1 to TRBJ2-5; the DNA was not compared with TRBD2, the D call given in the table. TRBV12-1 is flagged as a pseudogene. The CDR3 has 16 amino acids. CDR3 in amino acids: CASSFGSGRVQETQYF. CDR3 DNA sequence: TGTGCCAGCAGCTTTGGTAGCGGGAGGGTTCAGGAGACCCAGTACTTC.

The chain joins TRBV7-8 to TRBJ1-5; 7 positions agree with TRBD1. The trim removed 0 bases at V and 9 bases at J, leaving 8 bases unmatched. The CDR3 totals 15 residues. CDR1 and CDR2 (germline): SGHVS, FQNEAQ. The CDR3 spells CASSLAGTARRPQHF. In DNA, the CDR3 is TGTGCCAGCAGCTTAGCGGGGACAGCACGTCGGCCCCAGCATTTT.

CDR3: CASSSNREGEQYF. The CDR3 DNA follows: TGTGCCAGCAGTTCCAACCGGGAGGGCGAGCAGTACTTC. The chain has TRBV6-6 and TRBJ2-7; TRBD2 agrees at 8 bases. Unmatched junction bases numbered 5, after V lost 4 bases and J lost 6 bases. The CDR3 contains 13 residues. Looked up from germline, CDR1 is MNHNY and CDR2 is SVGAGI (reference sequence).

This chain joins TRBV14 and TRBJ2-7; 11 nucleotides match TRBD2. The V segment lost 2 bases and the J segment 5 bases; nucleotides outside the gene matches: 5. Looked up from germline, CDR1 is SGHDN and CDR2 is FVKESK. CDR3 length: 15 residues. This chain's CDR3 is CASSQLAGGSNEQYF. CDR3 in DNA: TGTGCCAGCAGCCAACTAGCGGGGGGTAGTAACGAGCAGTACTTC.

This chain links TRBV5-1 with TRBJ1-1, with D tentatively TRBD1 (5 bases). Germline V gene lookup returns CDR1 SGHRS and CDR2 YFSETQ. The length of the CDR3 is 13 residues. V lost 5 bases, J lost 9 bases, and 17 bases lay in between. In nucleotides, the CDR3 is TGCGCCAGCAGGAAGGGCGGGACCGCGAAAGCTTTCTTT. Translating it yields CASRKGGTAKAFF.

The rearrangement joins TRBV5-1 to TRBJ1-1, with 7 bases matching TRBD1. Germline CDR1 is SGHRS and CDR2 is YFSETQ. Trimming cost V 7 bases and J 4 bases; bases outside gene matches: 19. The CDR3 length is 17 residues. The CDR3 loop reads CASRRGGMDRHITEAFF. The CDR3 DNA reads TGCGCCAGCCGCAGAGGTGGGATGGACAGGCACATCACTGAAGCTTTCTTT.

The rearrangement links TRBV29-1 to TRBJ2-7, with 7 bases identical to TRBD2. The CDR3 is 13 amino acids. Germline V lookup: CDR1 SQVTM, CDR2 ANQGSEA. After removal of 3 bases from V and 0 bases from J, the junction contained 2 bases not matched to a gene. The CDR3 region has the DNA TGCAGCGTTGAGACGGGAGGCTCCTACGAGCAGTACTTC. It translates to CSVETGGSYEQYF.

The genes are TRBV29-1 and TRBJ2-3, with D unclear. V was shortened by 4 bases and J by 4 bases, with 18 bases between the two germline ends. Germline CDR1 SQVTM, CDR2 ANQGSEA. The CDR3 consists of 15 residues. The CDR3 reads CSVGAPSQWSDTQYF. The CDR3 nucleotides are TGCAGCGTTGGAGCCCCAAGTCAATGGTCAGATACGCAGTATTTT.

The CDR3 DNA reads TGTGCCACCAGACGGGACAGGGGAACCTACGAGCAGTACTTC. Translated: CATRRDRGTYEQYF. The chain recombines TRBV6-1 with TRBJ2-7, with 10 positions matching TRBD1. The V gene's germline CDR1 is MNHNS and CDR2 SASEGT. J lost 2 bases, V lost 10 bases, and 8 bases had no gene match. The CDR3 has 14 amino acids.

This chain connects TRBV11-3 to TRBJ2-1; 7 bases are shared with TRBD2. Germline assignment: CDR1 SGHNT and CDR2 YENEEA. The CDR3 totals 14 residues. After removal of 5 bases from V and 5 bases from J, the junction contained 6 bases not matched to a gene. The CDR3 DNA reads as TGTGCCAGCAGCGTCGGGGGGTTCAACAATGAGCAGTTCTTC. Its translation: CASSVGGFNNEQFF.

This clone was observed a few times. The V gene is TRBV19, the J gene TRBJ1-2; 8 bases line up with TRBD1. CDR3 length: 12 residues. In germline, CDR1 is LNHDA, CDR2 SQIVND (reference sequence). With V trimmed by 6 bases and J by 6 bases, 3 bases remained unmatched. CDR3 in DNA: TGTGCCAGTAGACACAGGGGGGATGGCTACACCTTC. Translation gives CASRHRGDGYTF.

The V and J genes are TRBV27 and TRBJ2-7, with D possibly TRBD1 on 7 matching bases. The V end lost 8 bases, the J end lost 5 bases, and 16 bases lay between the germline ends. This CDR3 is 13 amino acids long. Per germline, CDR1 MNHEY and CDR2 SMNVEV (reference sequence). The CDR3 protein is CASVRGAQDEQYF. In DNA form, the CDR3 reads TGTGCCAGCGTCAGGGGGGCGCAGGACGAGCAGTACTTC.

The sample holds a few counts of this clone. The chain has TRBV30 and TRBJ2-2; D is possibly TRBD2 (6 bases). The germline gives CDR1 GTSNPN, CDR2 SVGIG (reference sequence). The V end was cut by 2 bases, the J end by 6 bases, with 7 bases between. CDR3 size: 12 residues. CDR3 sequence reads: CAWSPSAGELFF. DNA of the CDR3: TGTGCCTGGAGTCCTAGCGCCGGGGAGCTGTTTTTT. The full variable domain, its missing parts supplied by reference TRBV30 and TRBJ2-2, is SQTIHQWPATLVQPVGSPLSLECTVEGTSNPNLYWYRQAAGRGLQLLFYSVGIGQISSEVPQNLSASRPQDRQFILSSKKLLLSDSGFYLCAWSPSAGELFFGEGSRLTVL.

The chain links TRBV6-1 to TRBJ1-5; 7 positions match TRBD1. Germline lookup yields CDR1 MNHNS and CDR2 SASEGT. Losses at the gene ends were 6 bases for V and 2 bases for J; bases not matched to a gene: 4. The CDR3 has 14 amino acids. CDR3 region: CASRGGTGNQPQHF. In DNA, the CDR3 is TGTGCCAGCAGAGGCGGGACAGGCAATCAGCCCCAGCATTTT.

V usage is TRBV25-1 and J usage is TRBJ2-1; 7 bases line up with TRBD2. V dropped 3 bases and J dropped 4; count of bases not matched to a gene: 12. In germline, CDR1 is MGHDK, CDR2 SYGVNS. This CDR3 has 17 amino acids. The CDR3 nucleotides are TGTGCCAGCAGTGATGTCAAATTGGGACTAACTTACAATGAGCAGTTCTTC. The encoded protein is CASSDVKLGLTYNEQFF.

Notes on this clone: The germline gene is not matched at one end of the junction; a read error may be the cause. The V call is TRBV25-1, the J call TRBJ1-2, with 8 positions matching TRBD1. The germline V gene has CDR1 MGHDK and CDR2 SYGVNS. This CDR3 contains 12 residues. The CDR3 nucleotides read TGTGCCAGCAGCCTAGGGACAGGAGGACCAATATTC. Amino acids: CASSLGTGGPIF.

The chain is built from TRBV6-5 and TRBJ2-5; tentatively, D is TRBD2 (6 bases). The J call may be in error: the DNA end matches TRBJ2-7 better. This CDR3 region has 14 residues. In germline, CDR1 is MNHEY, CDR2 SVGAGI. CDR3 DNA sequence: TGTGCCAGCAGTTACGCGGGGTCCTCCTACGAGCAGTACTTC. It specifies CASSYAGSSYEQYF.

The chain employs TRBV2 and TRBJ2-4, with D uncertain. CDR3 length: 11 residues. In germline, CDR1 is SNHLY, CDR2 FYNNEI. V lost 5 bases and J 9 bases, leaving 8 bases between the germline ends. The CDR3 loop is CASSRQSIQYF. CDR3 in DNA: TGTGCCAGCAGTCGACAATCCATTCAGTACTTC.

This sequence joins TRBV2 and TRBJ2-1, with 10 bases lining up with TRBD2. V shed 8 bases, J shed 8 bases, and the junction held 9 bases outside the gene matches. Germline V gene sequence: CDR1 SNHLY, CDR2 FYNNEI. This CDR3 region has 14 residues. For the CDR3, the DNA is TGTGCCAGCGGGGCGAGCGGGAGGGGCCATGAGCAGTTCTTC. Translating it yields CASGASGRGHEQFF.

The rearrangement joins TRBV6-5 to TRBJ1-1; D perhaps matches TRBD1 (5 bases). CDR3 length: 16 amino acids. Germline V gene sequence: CDR1 MNHEY, CDR2 SVGAGI. Trimming pared 0 bases from V and 0 bases from J, leaving 11 bases between. CDR3 in DNA: TGTGCCAGCAGTTACTCCCCGGGGGACGTGAACACTGAAGCTTTCTTT. It encodes CASSYSPGDVNTEAFF.